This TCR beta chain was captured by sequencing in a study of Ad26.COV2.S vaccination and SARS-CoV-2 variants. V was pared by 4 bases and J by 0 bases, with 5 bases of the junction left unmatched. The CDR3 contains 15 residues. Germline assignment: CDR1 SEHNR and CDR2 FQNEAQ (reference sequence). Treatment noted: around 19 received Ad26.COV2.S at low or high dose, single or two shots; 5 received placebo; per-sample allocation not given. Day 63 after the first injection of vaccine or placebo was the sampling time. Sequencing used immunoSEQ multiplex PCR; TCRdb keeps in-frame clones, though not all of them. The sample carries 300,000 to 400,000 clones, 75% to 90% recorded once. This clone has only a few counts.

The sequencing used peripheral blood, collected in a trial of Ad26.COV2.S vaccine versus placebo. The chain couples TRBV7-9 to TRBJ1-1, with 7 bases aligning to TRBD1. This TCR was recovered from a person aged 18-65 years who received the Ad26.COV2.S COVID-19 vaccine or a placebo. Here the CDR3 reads CASSWGDSMNTEAFF. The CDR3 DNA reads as TGTGCCAGCAGCTGGGGGGACAGCATGAACACTGAAGCTTTCTTT. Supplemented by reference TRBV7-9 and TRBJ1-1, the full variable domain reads DTGVSQNPRHKITKRGQNVTFRCDPISEHNRLYWYRQTLGQGPEFLTYFQNEAQLEKSRLLSDRFSAERPKGSFSTLEIQRTEQGDSAMYLCASSWGDSMNTEAFFGQGTRLTVV.